The TCR beta chain under discussion was sequenced for a study of PD-1 blockade in mismatch repair-deficient tumors. Study-wide background: Enrolled about 2013-2016, patients had progressing, pretreated mismatch repair-deficient cancers of approximately 13 types.

Overall study findings and caveats: Rapid post-treatment expansion, then contraction, generally preceding radiologic response, marked tumor-resident clones.

Data came from immunoSEQ multiplex PCR; TCRdb stores just in-frame clones and leaves some out. The data hold under 150,000 clones, with 70% to 90% observed a single time. Unmatched junction bases numbered 6, after V lost 5 bases and J lost 6 bases. Germline V gene lookup returns CDR1 SGHAT and CDR2 FQNNGV. The CDR3 has 16 residues. With respect to this clone: What it binds is not known.

The rearrangement joins TRBV11-2 to TRBJ2-3; 15 nucleotides match TRBD2. The receptor was isolated from an adult with mismatch repair-deficient cancer. Sequenced material: peripheral blood, taken 44 weeks after starting pembrolizumab. The CDR3 DNA is TGTGCCAGCAGCCCCTGGACTAGCGGGGGGGAGGATACGCAGTATTTT. Translation gives CASSPWTSGGEDTQYF.